This T cell receptor beta chain was recovered during a study of blood T cell repertoires in COVID-19 (TCRdb year 2020). About the investigation overall: Collaborator samples came from the United States, Italy and Spain and covered acute and convalescent phases of COVID-19. Sample metadata almost always included a de-identified subject ID, COVID-19 status, age in years and sex. Where available, HLA class I and class II types were obtained from metadata supplied by the sample provider rather than from assay-based typing. Samples came from the ongoing ImmuneRACE study (first 160 participants) plus 1,254 subjects from 6 global collaborators. Deeply sampled blood TCRbeta repertoires from subjects exposed to, actively infected with, or recovered from COVID-19 were included in the dataset. A freely available public database, intended as a resource for researchers studying the immune response to SARS-CoV-2, is where the repertoires were released. The prospective study material was composed of cDNA or gDNA derived from T cells, B-cell-depleted T cells, or PBMCs.

Note on this clone: Which antigen it targets is not known. Per-base qualities were not stored, and no clone one base away is much larger.

The CDR3 spans 15 residues, from the cysteine through the phenylalanine. The entry retains the CDR3 DNA only, 45 bases that are in frame from base 1. Taken from the germline V gene (reference sequence), the CDR1 and CDR2 loops are SGHNT and YYREEE. Cut back by 0 bases and 0 bases, the V and J ends lie 9 bases apart. The immunoSEQ Assay, a bias-controlled multiplex PCR, was used to amplify TCRbeta CDR3 regions from genomic DNA. The study's processing was this. The number of nucleated cells in each sample was estimated by amplification of reference gene primers within the assay. To quantify the absolute abundance of each unique TCRbeta CDR3 rearrangement, sequence reads were collapsed and filtered. For each sample, productive Simpson clonality was calculated as the square root of Simpson's diversity index across productive rearrangements. TCRdb mirrors the immuneACCESS table, restricted to in-frame sequences. Some clones are absent from its copies; in checked studies, under half trace to an unresolved V gene, and the reason for the others is unknown. The D gene and trimming were derived from the DNA, and the V and J assignments and clone size from that table. This sample is represented by under 35,000 clones; about 78% of them were singletons. The ten largest clones take up roughly a third of the sample.

Each collaborating institution followed its own protocols to collect whole blood in K2EDTA tubes. Collaborator samples were shipped for TCRbeta analysis as frozen whole blood, isolated PBMCs, or DNA extracted from either sample type. On the study overall, not on this receptor specifically: The amount of clinical and demographic metadata varied by source and participant and was provided uncurated.

This receptor was taken from a man of 80 years or more with acute or convalescent COVID-19. The sequence links TRBV5-4 to TRBJ1-1; too little of a D gene remains to name it. The sequencing input was peripheral blood. The nucleotide sequence is TGTGCCAGCAGCTTGGGTGGCCACGTGAACACTGAAGCTTTCTTT. Translated, it gives CASSLGGHVNTEAFF.